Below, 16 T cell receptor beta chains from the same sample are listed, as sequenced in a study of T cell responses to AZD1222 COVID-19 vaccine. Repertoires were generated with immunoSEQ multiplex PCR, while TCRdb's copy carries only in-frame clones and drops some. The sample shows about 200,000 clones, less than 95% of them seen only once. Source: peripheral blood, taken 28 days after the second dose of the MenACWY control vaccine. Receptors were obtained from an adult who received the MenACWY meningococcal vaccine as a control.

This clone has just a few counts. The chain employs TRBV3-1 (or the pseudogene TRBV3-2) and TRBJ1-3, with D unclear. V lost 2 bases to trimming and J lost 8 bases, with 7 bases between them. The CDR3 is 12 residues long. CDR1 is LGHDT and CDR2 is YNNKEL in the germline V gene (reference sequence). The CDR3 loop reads CASSQTADTIYF. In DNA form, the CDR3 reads TGTGCCAGCAGCCAAACAGCGGACACCATATATTTT.

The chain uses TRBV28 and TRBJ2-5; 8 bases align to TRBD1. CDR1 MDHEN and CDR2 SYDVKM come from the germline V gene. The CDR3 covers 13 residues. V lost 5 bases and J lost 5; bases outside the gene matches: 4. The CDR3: CASSAGGRETQYF. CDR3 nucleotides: TGTGCCAGCAGTGCAGGGGGCAGGGAGACCCAGTACTTC.

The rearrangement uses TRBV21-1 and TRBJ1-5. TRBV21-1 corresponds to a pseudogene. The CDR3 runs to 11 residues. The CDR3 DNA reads TGTGCCAGCAGCACCGATCAGCCCCAGCATTTT. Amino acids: CASSTDQPQHF.

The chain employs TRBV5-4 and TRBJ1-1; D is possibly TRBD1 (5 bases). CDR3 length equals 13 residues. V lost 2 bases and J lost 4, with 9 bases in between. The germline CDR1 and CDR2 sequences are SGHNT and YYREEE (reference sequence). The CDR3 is CASSFFGGTEAFF. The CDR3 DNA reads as TGTGCCAGCAGCTTTTTCGGGGGCACTGAAGCTTTCTTT.

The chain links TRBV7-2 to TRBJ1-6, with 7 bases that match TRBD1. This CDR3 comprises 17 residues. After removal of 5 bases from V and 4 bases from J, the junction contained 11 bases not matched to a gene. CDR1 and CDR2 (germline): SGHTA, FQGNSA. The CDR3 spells CASSVWGQRFYNSPLHF. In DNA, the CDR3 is TGTGCCAGCAGCGTCTGGGGACAGAGATTTTATAATTCACCCCTCCACTTT. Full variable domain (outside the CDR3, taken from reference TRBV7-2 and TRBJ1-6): GAGVSQSPSNKVTEKGKDVELRCDPISGHTALYWYRQSLGQGLEFLIYFQGNSAPDKSGLPSDRFSAERTGGSVSTLTIQRTQQEDSAVYLCASSVWGQRFYNSPLHFGNGTRLTVT.

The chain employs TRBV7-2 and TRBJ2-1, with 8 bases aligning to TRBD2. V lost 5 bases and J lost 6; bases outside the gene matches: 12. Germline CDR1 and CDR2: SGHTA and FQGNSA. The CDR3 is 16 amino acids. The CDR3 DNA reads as TGTGCCAGCAGCATAGAGAGCGGGGGCCTTCCCAATGAGCAGTTCTTC. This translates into CASSIESGGLPNEQFF.

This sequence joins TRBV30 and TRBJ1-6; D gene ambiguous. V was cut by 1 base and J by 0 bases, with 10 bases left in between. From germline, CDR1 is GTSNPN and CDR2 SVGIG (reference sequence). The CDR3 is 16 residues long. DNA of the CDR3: TGTGCCTGGAGTGACAGAAAAAGCTCCTATAATTCACCCCTCCACTTT. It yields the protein CAWSDRKSSYNSPLHF.

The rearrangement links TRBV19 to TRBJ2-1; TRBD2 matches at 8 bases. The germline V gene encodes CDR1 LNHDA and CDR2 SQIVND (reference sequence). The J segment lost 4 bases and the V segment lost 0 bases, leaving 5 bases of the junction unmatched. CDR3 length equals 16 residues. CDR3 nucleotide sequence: TGTGCCAGTAGTATAGAAAGCGGGAGAGGGTACAATGAGCAGTTCTTC. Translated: CASSIESGRGYNEQFF. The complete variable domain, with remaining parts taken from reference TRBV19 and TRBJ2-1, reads DGGITQSPKYLFRKEGQNVTLSCEQNLNHDAMYWYRQDPGQGLRLIYYSQIVNDFQKGDIAEGYSVSREKKESFPLTVTSAQKNPTAFYLCASSIESGRGYNEQFFGPGTRLTVL.

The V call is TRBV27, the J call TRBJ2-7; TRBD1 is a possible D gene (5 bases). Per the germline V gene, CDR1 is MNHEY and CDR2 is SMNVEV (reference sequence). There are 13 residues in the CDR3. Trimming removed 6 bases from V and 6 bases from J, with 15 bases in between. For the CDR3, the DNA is TGTGCCAGCAGGCGTTATCAGGGCCCCGAGCAGTACTTC. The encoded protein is CASRRYQGPEQYF.

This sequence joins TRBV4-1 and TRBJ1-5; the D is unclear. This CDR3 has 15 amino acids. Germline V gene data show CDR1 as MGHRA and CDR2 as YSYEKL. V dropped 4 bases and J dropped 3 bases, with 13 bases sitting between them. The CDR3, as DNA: TGCGCCAGCAGCCCAGAGGGAGTAGTCAATCAGCCCCAGCATTTT. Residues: CASSPEGVVNQPQHF.

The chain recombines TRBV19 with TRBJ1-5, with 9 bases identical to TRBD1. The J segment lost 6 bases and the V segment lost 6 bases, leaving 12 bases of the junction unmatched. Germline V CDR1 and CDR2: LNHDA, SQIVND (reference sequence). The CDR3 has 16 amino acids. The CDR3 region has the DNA TGTGCCAGTAGACGGGGAACAGGGGGCTCGGGTCAGCCCCAGCATTTT. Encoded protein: CASRRGTGGSGQPQHF.

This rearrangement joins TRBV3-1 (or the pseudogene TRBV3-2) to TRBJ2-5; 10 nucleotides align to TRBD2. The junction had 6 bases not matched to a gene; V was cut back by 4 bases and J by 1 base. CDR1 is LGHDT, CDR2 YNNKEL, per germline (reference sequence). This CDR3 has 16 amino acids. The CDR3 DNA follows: TGTGCCAGCAGCCGGTGGCTAGCGGGGGCCCAAGAGACCCAGTACTTC. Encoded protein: CASSRWLAGAQETQYF.

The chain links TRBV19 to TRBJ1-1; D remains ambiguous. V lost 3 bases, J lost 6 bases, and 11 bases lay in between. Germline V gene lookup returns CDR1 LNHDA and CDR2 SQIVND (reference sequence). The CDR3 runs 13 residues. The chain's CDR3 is CASSIQQLSEAFF. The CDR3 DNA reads TGTGCCAGTAGTATCCAACAGCTTTCTGAAGCTTTCTTT. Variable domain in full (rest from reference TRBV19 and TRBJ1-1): DGGITQSPKYLFRKEGQNVTLSCEQNLNHDAMYWYRQDPGQGLRLIYYSQIVNDFQKGDIAEGYSVSREKKESFPLTVTSAQKNPTAFYLCASSIQQLSEAFFGQGTRLTVV.

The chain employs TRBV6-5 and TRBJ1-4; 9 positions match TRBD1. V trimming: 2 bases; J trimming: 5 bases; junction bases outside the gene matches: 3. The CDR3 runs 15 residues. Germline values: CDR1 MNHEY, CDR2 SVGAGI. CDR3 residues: CASSYHRGQNEKLFF. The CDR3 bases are TGTGCCAGCAGTTACCACAGGGGGCAAAATGAAAAACTGTTTTTT.

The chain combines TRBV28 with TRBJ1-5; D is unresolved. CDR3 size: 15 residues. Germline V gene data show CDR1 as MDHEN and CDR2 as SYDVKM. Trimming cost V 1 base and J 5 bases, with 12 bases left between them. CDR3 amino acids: CASSLFGVLDQPQHF. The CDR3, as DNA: TGTGCCAGCAGTTTATTTGGGGTCCTCGATCAGCCCCAGCATTTT.

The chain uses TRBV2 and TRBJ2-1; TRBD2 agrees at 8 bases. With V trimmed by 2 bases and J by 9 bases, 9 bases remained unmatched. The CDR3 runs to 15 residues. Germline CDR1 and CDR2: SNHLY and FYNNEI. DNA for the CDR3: TGTGCCAGCAGTGAAAGGGCGGGGGGCTCGTCTGAGCAGTTCTTC. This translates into CASSERAGGSSEQFF. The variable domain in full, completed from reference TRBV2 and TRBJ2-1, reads EPEVTQTPSHQVTQMGQEVILRCVPISNHLYFYWYRQILGQKVEFLVSFYNNEISEKSEIFDDQFSVERPDGSNFTLKIRSTKLEDSAMYFCASSERAGGSSEQFFGPGTRLTVL.